This T cell receptor (beta chain) emerged from a study of blood T cell repertoires in COVID-19. In the study overall: The United States, Italy and Spain were the sources of the acute and convalescent COVID-19 samples. From T cells, B-cell-depleted T cells, or PBMCs came the material, which was cDNA or gDNA.

Original methodology: Reference gene primer amplification in the assay estimated nucleated cell counts. Assay used: immunoSEQ multiplex PCR; TCRdb lists only in-frame clones, some missing. The V and J calls and the clone size are those of that table, but D and trimming were determined from the DNA. The top ten hold 1.5% to 2% of the sample, which has 95,000 to 100,000 clones, about 85% seen once. The count of this clone is one. CDR1 and CDR2 from the germline V gene are MGHRA and YSYEKL. The CDR3 loop spans 16 amino acids. Trimming took 4 bases from V and 6 from J; bases not matched to a gene: 8. The sample was peripheral blood. This sequence originates from a woman in her 70s with active or convalescent COVID-19. This chain connects TRBV4-1 to TRBJ1-4; TRBD1 matches at 10 bases. The CDR3 here is CASSLRRGTGDEKLFF. The CDR3 nucleotides are TGCGCCAGCAGCCTCCGACGCGGGACAGGGGATGAAAAACTGTTTTTT.